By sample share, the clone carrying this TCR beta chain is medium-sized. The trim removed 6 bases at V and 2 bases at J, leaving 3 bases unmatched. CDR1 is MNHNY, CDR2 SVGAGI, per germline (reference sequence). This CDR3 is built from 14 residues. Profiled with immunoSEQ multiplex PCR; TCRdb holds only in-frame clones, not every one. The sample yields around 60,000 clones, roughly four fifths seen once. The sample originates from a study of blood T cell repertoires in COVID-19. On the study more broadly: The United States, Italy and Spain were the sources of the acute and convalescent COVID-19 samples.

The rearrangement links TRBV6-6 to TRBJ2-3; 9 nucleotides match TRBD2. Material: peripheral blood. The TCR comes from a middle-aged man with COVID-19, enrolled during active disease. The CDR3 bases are TGTGCCAGCAGCCGGACTAGCGACACAGATACGCAGTATTTT. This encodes CASSRTSDTDTQYF.